These 30 T cell receptor beta chains were sequenced from one sample in a study of CD8+CD57+ T cells in acquired aplastic anemia. It was genomic DNA that served as the template for profiling TCR beta VDJ and CDR3. One entry per CDR3 protein, called by TCRdb with MiXCR from the reads. Of 200,000 or so distinct CDR3 sequences listed, about 64% are singletons. The sequenced material came from sorted CD4+, CD8+, or CD8+CD57+ T cells (not recorded which) from PBMCs. The origin of the receptors is a human donor with severe aplastic anemia or a healthy control (not recorded which).

The chain employs TRBV2 and TRBJ2-3; 9 positions match TRBD2. V lost 5 bases and J lost 5; bases outside the gene matches: 8. Germline assignment: CDR1 SNHLY and CDR2 FYNNEI. The CDR3 covers 15 residues. The CDR3 DNA reads as TGTGCCAGCAGTCCAATCCGCGGGGGGGGAGATACGCAGTATTTT. This codes for CASSPIRGGGDTQYF.

The chain combines TRBV20-1 with TRBJ1-2; perhaps TRBD1 as D (6 bases). V dropped 6 bases and J dropped 4 bases, with 15 bases sitting between them. The V gene's germline CDR1 is DFQATT and CDR2 SNEGSKA (reference sequence). The CDR3 is 13 residues long. The CDR3 region has the DNA TGCAGTGCAGCGCACAGGGATCCCTATGGCTACACCTTC. It codes for CSAAHRDPYGYTF.

The genes are TRBV7-9 and TRBJ2-3; D is unresolved. Between the trimmed V and J ends, which lost 8 bases and 0 bases, there was a span of 15 bases. The CDR3 runs 15 residues. Germline CDR1 is SEHNR and CDR2 is FQNEAQ (reference sequence). This CDR3 reads CASGVARPSTDTQYF. CDR3 sequence (DNA): TGTGCCAGCGGGGTGGCCCGACCTAGCACAGATACGCAGTATTTT.

V usage is TRBV9 and J usage is TRBJ1-1, with a tentative D call TRBD1 (6 bases). Germline V gives CDR1 SGDLS, CDR2 YYNGEE. The V gene lost 3 bases and the J gene lost 1 base, with 13 bases spanning the gap. CDR3 size: 15 residues. Here the CDR3 reads CASSAGAGENTEAFF. Here the CDR3 DNA reads TGTGCCAGCAGCGCAGGTGCAGGGGAGAACACTGAAGCTTTCTTT.

The chain links TRBV29-1 to TRBJ2-5; TRBD2 agrees at 11 bases. The CDR3 length is 13 residues. Germline loops: CDR1 SQVTM, CDR2 ANQGSEA. V was pared by 6 bases and J by 2 bases, with 2 bases of the junction left unmatched. This CDR3 reads CSVGTSGQETQYF. The CDR3 DNA sequence: TGCAGCGTCGGGACTAGCGGACAAGAGACCCAGTACTTC. The complete variable domain, with remaining parts taken from reference TRBV29-1 and TRBJ2-5, reads SAVISQKPSRDICQRGTSLTIQCQVDSQVTMMFWYRQQPGQSLTLIATANQGSEATYESGFVIDKFPISRPNLTFSTLTVSNMSPEDSSIYLCSVGTSGQETQYFGPGTRLLVL.

The chain links TRBV7-8 to TRBJ2-4; no reliable D call. V was pared by 1 base and J by 15 bases, with 10 bases between. The CDR3 consists of 11 residues. Looked up from germline, CDR1 is SGHVS and CDR2 is FQNEAQ. CDR3 nucleotides: TGTGCCAGCAGCTTAGGACAAAAGAGGTACTTC. Translating it yields CASSLGQKRYF. Supplemented by reference TRBV7-8 and TRBJ2-4, the full variable domain reads GAGVSQSPRYKVAKRGQDVALRCDPISGHVSLFWYQQALGQGPEFLTYFQNEAQLDKSGLPSDRFFAERPEGSVSTLKIQRTQQEDSAVYLCASSLGQKRYFGAGTRLSVL.

This chain links TRBV19 with TRBJ1-1; possible D gene TRBD1, 5 bases. V was pared by 9 bases and J by 7 bases, with 18 bases between. CDR3 size: 13 residues. Per the germline V gene, CDR1 is LNHDA and CDR2 is SQIVND (reference sequence). CDR3 coding DNA: TGTGCCAGCAGATTGGGGGAGAGGGGTGAAGCTTTCTTT. As protein: CASRLGERGEAFF.

V gene TRBV24-1 combines with J gene TRBJ2-3; possibly TRBD2 for D (6 bases). The CDR3 is 15 residues long. V dropped 4 bases and J dropped 4 bases, with 14 bases sitting between them. Germline CDR1 reads KGHDR; CDR2 reads SFDVKD. CDR3 bases: TGTGCCACCAGTGACGCCGGGGGTCGGCCAGATACGCAGTATTTT. The encoded protein is CATSDAGGRPDTQYF.

The chain is built from TRBV7-9 and TRBJ2-1, with 8 bases that match TRBD2. The CDR3 loop spans 13 amino acids. Germline values: CDR1 SEHNR, CDR2 FQNEAQ (reference sequence). Trimming removed 5 bases from V and 5 bases from J; junction bases left unmatched: 2. In DNA, the CDR3 is TGTGCCAGCAGCCATAGCGGGGACAATGAGCAGTTCTTC. Translation gives CASSHSGDNEQFF.

This clonotype showed up just a few times. The chain is built from TRBV6-4 and TRBJ2-5; 7 nucleotides match TRBD2. Germline V gives CDR1 MRHNA, CDR2 SNTAGT. The V and J ends lost 7 bases and 1 base, in that order; junction bases with no gene match: 3. This CDR3 has 13 residues. CDR3 amino acids: CASTWEGQETQYF. As DNA, the CDR3 is TGTGCCAGCACGTGGGAGGGCCAAGAGACCCAGTACTTC.

The V call is TRBV29-1, the J call TRBJ2-5; the match to TRBD1 covers 7 bases. This CDR3 is 13 amino acids long. Per the germline V gene, CDR1 is SQVTM and CDR2 is ANQGSEA. Trimming removed 1 base from V and 4 bases from J; junction bases left unmatched: 3. The CDR3 DNA reads as TGCAGCGTTGAAGGGGACAGAACAGAGACCCAGTACTTC. Residues: CSVEGDRTETQYF.

The DNA for the CDR3 is TGCAGCGTTCGGACAGGGACGGGCACTGAAGCTTTCTTT. Translation gives CSVRTGTGTEAFF. The genes are TRBV29-1 and TRBJ1-1; 8 positions agree with TRBD1. Germline V gives CDR1 SQVTM, CDR2 ANQGSEA. This CDR3 contains 13 residues. The ends lost 5 bases at V and 4 bases at J; junction bases unmatched: 6.

The chain joins TRBV2 to TRBJ2-7; D is unresolved. Germline V gene data show CDR1 as SNHLY and CDR2 as FYNNEI. The CDR3 covers 14 residues. V lost 2 bases, J lost 3 bases, and 11 bases lay in between. The CDR3 spells CASSETTIRYEQYF. CDR3 coding DNA: TGTGCCAGCAGTGAAACCACCATCCGCTACGAGCAGTACTTC.

This clonotype was seen a few times. The chain uses TRBV7-8 and TRBJ2-7, with TRBD2 matching 15 bases. The J segment lost 6 bases and the V segment lost 0 bases, leaving 6 bases of the junction unmatched. Germline V gene lookup returns CDR1 SGHVS and CDR2 FQNEAQ. This CDR3 spans 17 amino acids. The CDR3 loop reads CASSLALGLAGGREQYF. CDR3 DNA sequence: TGTGCCAGCAGCTTAGCTCTCGGACTAGCGGGAGGGCGCGAGCAGTACTTC.

The chain has TRBV9 and TRBJ2-7; D might be TRBD1 (5 bases). The CDR3 spans 14 residues. The V gene lost 0 bases and the J gene lost 2 bases, with 9 bases spanning the gap. Germline V gene sequence: CDR1 SGDLS, CDR2 YYNGEE. The CDR3 sequence is CASSVGAGPYEQYF. In nucleotides, the CDR3 is TGTGCCAGCAGCGTAGGGGCAGGGCCCTACGAGCAGTACTTC.

The sample holds a few counts of this clonotype. The chain joins TRBV20-1 to TRBJ2-5; no reliable D call. V was cut by 1 base and J by 0 bases, with 6 bases left in between. The germline gives CDR1 DFQATT, CDR2 SNEGSKA (reference sequence). The CDR3 is 13 amino acids. In nucleotides, the CDR3 is TGCAGTGCTAGAGTGGAGAACCAAGAGACCCAGTACTTC. Amino acid sequence: CSARVENQETQYF.

The chain employs TRBV5-1 and TRBJ1-2; perhaps TRBD1 as D (5 bases). V lost 6 bases and J 8 bases, leaving 17 bases between the germline ends. The germline V gene has CDR1 SGHRS and CDR2 YFSETQ. CDR3 length: 13 amino acids. The CDR3 sequence is CASTVAGLDGYTF. CDR3 nucleotides: TGCGCCAGCACCGTAGCGGGGCTCGACGGCTACACCTTC.

The chain has TRBV19 and TRBJ1-2; D is unclear. CDR3 size: 13 residues. Germline CDR1 LNHDA, CDR2 SQIVND (reference sequence). Trimming left V 6 bases short and J 6 bases short, with 14 bases between. The CDR3 spells CASSEGNSHGYTF. The CDR3, as DNA: TGTGCCAGTAGCGAGGGAAACAGCCATGGCTACACCTTC.

The V gene is TRBV19, the J gene TRBJ1-2; TRBD1 is a possible D gene (5 bases). The CDR3 spans 13 residues. V lost 6 bases and J lost 7, with 15 bases in between. Germline V gene sequence: CDR1 LNHDA, CDR2 SQIVND (reference sequence). This chain's CDR3 is CASRAQGGSGYTF. Written as DNA, the CDR3 is TGTGCCAGTAGGGCTCAGGGTGGGAGTGGCTACACCTTC.

This clonotype was detected ten times or more. The V gene is TRBV11-2, the J gene TRBJ2-3; 9 bases agree with TRBD2. Looked up from germline, CDR1 is SGHAT and CDR2 is FQNNGV. Trimming removed 5 bases from V and 5 bases from J; junction bases left unmatched: 8. The CDR3 is 15 amino acids. The CDR3 protein is CASSRGAGGLDTQYF. CDR3 DNA sequence: TGTGCCAGCAGCAGGGGAGCGGGGGGCTTAGATACGCAGTATTTT.

V gene TRBV7-2 combines with J gene TRBJ1-1, with D maybe TRBD1 (5 bases). Germline V gene lookup returns CDR1 SGHTA and CDR2 FQGNSA. Between the trimmed V and J ends, which lost 0 bases and 7 bases, there was a span of 15 bases. The CDR3 contains 15 residues. The CDR3 DNA reads TGTGCCAGCAGCTTAGCTCTATCCGGGGGGGGTGAAGCTTTCTTT. As protein: CASSLALSGGGEAFF. Based on the CDR3 plus reference TRBV7-2 and TRBJ1-1, the full variable domain is GAGVSQSPSNKVTEKGKDVELRCDPISGHTALYWYRQSLGQGLEFLIYFQGNSAPDKSGLPSDRFSAERTGGSVSTLTIQRTQQEDSAVYLCASSLALSGGGEAFFGQGTRLTVV.

The rearrangement uses TRBV10-3 and TRBJ1-6; possible D gene TRBD1, 6 bases. From germline, CDR1 is ENHRY and CDR2 SYGVKD. Deletions cut 6 bases from V and 5 bases from J, with 11 bases between. The length of the CDR3 is 14 residues. CDR3 nucleotide sequence: TGTGCCATCAGCGGGACATACGATAATTCACCCCTCCACTTT. Its translation: CAISGTYDNSPLHF.

This clonotype occurred many times. The chain couples TRBV11-2 to TRBJ1-1; perhaps TRBD1 as D (5 bases). From germline, CDR1 is SGHAT and CDR2 FQNNGV. The CDR3 consists of 16 residues. Trimming took off 0 bases at V and 4 bases at J, with 15 bases between the two ends. CDR3 in amino acids: CASSLDGAWGVTEAFF. Here the CDR3 DNA reads TGTGCCAGCAGCTTAGATGGGGCCTGGGGAGTCACTGAAGCTTTCTTT. Full variable domain (missing parts from reference TRBV11-2 and TRBJ1-1): EAGVAQSPRYKIIEKRQSVAFWCNPISGHATLYWYQQILGQGPKLLIQFQNNGVVDDSQLPKDRFSAERLKGVDSTLKIQPAKLEDSAVYLCASSLDGAWGVTEAFFGQGTRLTVV.

The sample holds a few counts of this clonotype. The chain combines TRBV29-1 with TRBJ2-7, with 8 bases lining up with TRBD2. This CDR3 region has 14 residues. V dropped 6 bases and J dropped 2; count of bases not matched to a gene: 9. Germline CDR1 is SQVTM and CDR2 is ANQGSEA. The CDR3 nucleotides are TGCAGCGTCCTTCTCTCGGGAGGGCCCTACGAGCAGTACTTC. Its translation is CSVLLSGGPYEQYF.

This clonotype occurred a few times. This sequence joins TRBV7-9 and TRBJ2-2; tentative D call: TRBD1 (6 bases). From germline, CDR1 is SEHNR and CDR2 FQNEAQ (reference sequence). This CDR3 has 19 residues. Trimming pared 5 bases from V and 1 base from J, leaving 23 bases between. CDR3 in amino acids: CASSLRDNHRRGNTGELFF. The CDR3 DNA sequence: TGTGCCAGCAGCCTCCGGGACAATCACCGCCGGGGGAACACCGGGGAGCTGTTTTTT.

In this sample, this clonotype turned up many times. This chain joins TRBV4-2 and TRBJ2-1, with TRBD2 identical over 7 bases. The V gene's germline CDR1 is LGHNA and CDR2 YNFKEQ. Losses at the gene ends were 1 base for V and 2 bases for J; bases not matched to a gene: 8. The CDR3 has 17 amino acids. This CDR3 reads CASSQGLGLVPYNEQFF. DNA for the CDR3: TGTGCCAGCAGCCAAGGACTTGGACTAGTGCCCTACAATGAGCAGTTCTTC.

The chain carries TRBV2 and TRBJ1-3; 7 nucleotides agree with TRBD1. Trimming at V came to 6 bases and at J to 2 bases, leaving 4 bases not matched to a gene. Germline CDR1 SNHLY, CDR2 FYNNEI. This CDR3 contains 14 residues. CDR3 in DNA: TGTGCCAGCAGAGCTACAGGGGCTGGAAACACCATATATTTT. Protein: CASRATGAGNTIYF.

This chain links TRBV7-6 with TRBJ2-7, with TRBD1 as a possible D gene (6 bases). The CDR3 spans 14 residues. V was cut by 4 bases and J by 2 bases, with 12 bases left in between. Per germline, CDR1 SGHVS and CDR2 FNYEAQ. CDR3: CASSSTGSPYEQYF. The CDR3, as DNA: TGTGCCAGCAGCTCAACAGGGTCCCCCTACGAGCAGTACTTC.

The chain employs TRBV12-5 and TRBJ1-2, with 9 nucleotides matching TRBD1. J was trimmed by 4 bases and V by 6 bases; bases with no gene match: 6. CDR1 LGHNT and CDR2 FRNRAP come from the germline V gene. The CDR3 has 14 amino acids. CDR3 sequence: CASGDRGISYGYTF. CDR3 sequence (DNA): TGTGCTAGTGGAGACAGGGGGATTAGCTATGGCTACACCTTC.

The V gene is TRBV10-3, the J gene TRBJ2-7, with 8 bases identical to TRBD1. The ends lost 3 bases at V and 2 bases at J; junction bases unmatched: 3. The length of the CDR3 is 14 residues. Germline assignment: CDR1 ENHRY and CDR2 SYGVKD. In DNA, the CDR3 is TGTGCCATCAGTGAACAACAGGGGGCCTACGAGCAGTACTTC. Translation gives CAISEQQGAYEQYF.